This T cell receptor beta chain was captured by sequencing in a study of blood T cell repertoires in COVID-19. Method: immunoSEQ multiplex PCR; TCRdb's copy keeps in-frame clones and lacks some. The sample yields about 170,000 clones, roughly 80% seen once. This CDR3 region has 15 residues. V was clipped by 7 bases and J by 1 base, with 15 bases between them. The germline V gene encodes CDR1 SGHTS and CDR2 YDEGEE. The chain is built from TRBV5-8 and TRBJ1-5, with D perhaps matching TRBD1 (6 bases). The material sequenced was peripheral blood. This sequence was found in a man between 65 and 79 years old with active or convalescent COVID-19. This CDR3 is CASGTGKRSNQPQHF. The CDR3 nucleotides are TGTGCCAGCGGAACAGGGAAGAGGAGCAATCAGCCCCAGCATTTT.